This T cell receptor beta chain was sequenced in a study of cytomegalovirus exposure and HLA in healthy donors. The PCR was carried out with 60 Vbeta primers and 13 Jbeta primers. TCRdb's table, derived via immunoSEQ multiplex PCR, lists solely in-frame clones and lacks some. This table holds about 170,000 clones, 81% found once. The CDR3 runs to 15 residues. The V segment lost 2 bases and the J segment 7 bases; nucleotides outside the gene matches: 2. CDR1 KGHSH and CDR2 LQKENI come from the germline V gene. Findings and limits, study-wide: Most subjects' HLA-A and HLA-B alleles were reportedly predicted from TCR beta sequences.

A note on this clone: Its specificity is not known.

The sequence came from a woman younger than 30 in good health and CMV-seronegative. The sample taken for sequencing was PBMCs. V usage is TRBV18 and J usage is TRBJ2-7; the match to TRBD2 covers 16 bases. The CDR3 bases are TGTGCCAGCTCACCAGGGACTAGCGGGGGGGAAGAGCAGTACTTC. Translated: CASSPGTSGGEEQYF.